Included here is one T cell receptor (beta chain) sequence, with context. The sample is drawn from a study of technical replicates of blood from a handful of donors. The CDR3 consists of 15 residues. Trimming pared 5 bases from V and 4 bases from J, leaving 19 bases between. Germline CDR1 SGDLS, CDR2 YYNGEE. TCRdb's table, derived via immunoSEQ multiplex PCR, lists solely in-frame clones and lacks some. Of some 87,000 clones listed, over 90% are singletons. Sequencing was performed on T cells isolated from PBMCs. The chain has TRBV9 and TRBJ2-7; D perhaps matches TRBD2 (6 bases). The receptor was derived from a human donor in good health. This CDR3 reads CASSGGVSPGYEQYF. The CDR3 nucleotides are TGTGCCAGCAGTGGAGGGGTCTCGCCTGGGTACGAGCAGTACTTC.